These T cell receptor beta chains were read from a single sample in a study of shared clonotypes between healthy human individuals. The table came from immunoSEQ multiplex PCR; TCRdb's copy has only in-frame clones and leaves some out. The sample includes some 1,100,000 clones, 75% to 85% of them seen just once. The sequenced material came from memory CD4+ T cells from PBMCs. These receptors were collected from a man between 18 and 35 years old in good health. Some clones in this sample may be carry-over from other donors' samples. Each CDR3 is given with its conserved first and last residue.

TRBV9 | CASSVAGGSKTEAFF
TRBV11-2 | CASSSGTGGRADTQYF
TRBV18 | CASSPSAGYNQPQHF
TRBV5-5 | CASSLYSGGDQPQHF
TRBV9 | CASSGSQTGTAEAFF
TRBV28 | CASSLVKGDYGYTF
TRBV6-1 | CASSGGRAYEQYF
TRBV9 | CASSVSGARGGGELFF
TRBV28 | CASSQGTRQFF
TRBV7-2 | CASSPRAMGGHQPQHF
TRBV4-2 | CASSQGEGKGETQYF
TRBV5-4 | CASSLGYRVNQPQHF
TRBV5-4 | CASSLVPGRTDTQYF
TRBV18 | CASSPPRLAGADTQYF
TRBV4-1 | CASSPTGGERPEAFF
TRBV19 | CASSSRGSGYTQYF
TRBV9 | CASSVRQGPYEQYF
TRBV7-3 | CASSPQATDTQYF
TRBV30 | CAWSRRVRETQYF
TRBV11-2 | CASSPRTGPLSGNTIYF
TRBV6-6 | CATAWGAGGFSYEQYF
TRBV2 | CASSSRTVGEQFF
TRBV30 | CAWSGLAVNTGELFF
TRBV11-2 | CASSLSSSGTGELFF
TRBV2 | CASRKTSGTHNEQFF
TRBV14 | CASTTSGSHNEQFF
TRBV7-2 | CASTLRPGTEAFF
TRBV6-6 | CASSYSNRRGTEAFF
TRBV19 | CASSMGPYYEQYF
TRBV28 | CASNLGGLGNQPQHF
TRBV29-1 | CSAQRRGYGGSYEQYF
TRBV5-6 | CASSLGFDEQYF
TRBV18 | CASSRGLAETYEQYF
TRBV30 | CAWSRENTEAFF
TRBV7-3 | CASSPDRGRFTEAFF
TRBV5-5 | CASSQLQGQGAKGYTF
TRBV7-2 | CASSLVGNSNYGYTF
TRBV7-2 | CASSPWDRLTGELFF
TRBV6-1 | CASSELLQAGELFF
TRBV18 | CASSQGAGGITDTQYF
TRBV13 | CASSSPGTSGHSYEQYF
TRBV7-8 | CADGPLALGSGANVLTF
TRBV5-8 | CASSLRGGSRSYEQYF
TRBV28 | CASIGPGGGKLFF
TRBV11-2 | CASSFKARELFF
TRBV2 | CASSFLGLAGRTDTQYF
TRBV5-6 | CASSLWESEQFF
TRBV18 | CASSSRDRSYEQYF
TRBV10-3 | CAIQGDPREKLFF
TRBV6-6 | CASSYSEGTGDYGYTF
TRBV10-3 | CAISERQTAYEQYF
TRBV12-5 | CASGLVNMSGRYEETQYF
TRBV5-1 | CASSPGTVHSGNTIYF
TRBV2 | CASSEANGFGNIQYF